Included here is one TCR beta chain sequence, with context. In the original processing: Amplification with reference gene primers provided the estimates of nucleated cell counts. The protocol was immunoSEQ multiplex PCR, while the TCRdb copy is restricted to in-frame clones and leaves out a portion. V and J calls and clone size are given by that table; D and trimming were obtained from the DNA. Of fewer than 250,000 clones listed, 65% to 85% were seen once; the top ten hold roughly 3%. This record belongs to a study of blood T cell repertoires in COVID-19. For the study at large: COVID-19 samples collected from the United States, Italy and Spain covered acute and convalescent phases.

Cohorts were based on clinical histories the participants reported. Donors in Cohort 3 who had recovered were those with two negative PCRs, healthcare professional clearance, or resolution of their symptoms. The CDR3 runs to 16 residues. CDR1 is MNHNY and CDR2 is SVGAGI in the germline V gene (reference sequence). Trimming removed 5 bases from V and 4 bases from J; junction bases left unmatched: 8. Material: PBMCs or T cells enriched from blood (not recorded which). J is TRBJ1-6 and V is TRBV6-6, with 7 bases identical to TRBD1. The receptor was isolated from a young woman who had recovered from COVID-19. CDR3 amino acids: CASSNGQAGYNSPLHF. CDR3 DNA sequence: TGTGCCAGCAGTAACGGACAGGCTGGGTATAATTCACCCCTCCACTTT.